One TCR beta chain is described in this entry. Produced via immunoSEQ multiplex PCR; TCRdb's table is partial and in-frame only. The sample lists around 33,000 clones; roughly 90% were seen once. The data were taken from a study of T cell changes during pregnancy in multiple sclerosis. Per the germline V gene, CDR1 is SEHNR and CDR2 is FQNEAQ (reference sequence). The CDR3 totals 14 residues. The V end lost 2 bases, the J end lost 5 bases, and 12 bases lay between the germline ends. The sequence came from a female donor with multiple sclerosis, enrolled in a pregnancy study. Sequences were derived from CD8+ T cells from peripheral blood mononuclear cells, sampled before pregnancy. V gene TRBV7-9 combines with J gene TRBJ2-5; weak D call: TRBD2 (5 bases). CDR3 sequence: CASSLRTTGETQYF. CDR3 coding DNA: TGTGCCAGCAGCTTAAGAACAACGGGGGAGACCCAGTACTTC. Variable domain in full (rest from reference TRBV7-9 and TRBJ2-5): DTGVSQNPRHKITKRGQNVTFRCDPISEHNRLYWYRQTLGQGPEFLTYFQNEAQLEKSRLLSDRFSAERPKGSFSTLEIQRTEQGDSAMYLCASSLRTTGETQYFGPGTRLLVL.